A single sample is the source of the 8 T cell receptor beta chains below, sequenced in a study of cytomegalovirus exposure and HLA in healthy donors. The PCR made use of 60 Vbeta and 13 Jbeta primers. Some clones are missing from TCRdb's copy, which holds only in-frame ones; the method was immunoSEQ multiplex PCR. The sample yields roughly 140,000 clones, about 64% seen once. Material for sequencing was PBMCs. All receptors derive from a woman aged 55-69 years in good health and CMV-seropositive.

The genes are TRBV28 and TRBJ2-3; 11 positions match TRBD2. The length of the CDR3 is 17 residues. Trimming cost V 4 bases and J 6 bases; bases outside gene matches: 12. Germline V CDR1 and CDR2: MDHEN, SYDVKM. In DNA form, the CDR3 reads TGTGCCAGCAGTTCCCCACGGACTAGCGGGCCCGGGGATACGCAGTATTTT. Protein: CASSSPRTSGPGDTQYF.

The chain is built from TRBV28 and TRBJ1-1; maybe TRBD1 (5 bases). CDR1 is MDHEN and CDR2 is SYDVKM in the germline V gene. This CDR3 comprises 14 residues. The V end was cut by 8 bases, the J end by 0 bases, with 13 bases between. For the CDR3, the DNA is TGTGCCAGCGTCCCAGGACACTTGAACACTGAAGCTTTCTTT. It encodes CASVPGHLNTEAFF.

The chain has TRBV4-3 and TRBJ2-7; possible D gene TRBD1, 6 bases. V was trimmed by 2 bases and J by 5 bases, leaving 13 bases between them. Germline V lookup: CDR1 LGHNA, CDR2 YSLEER. The CDR3 runs to 14 residues. CDR3 sequence: CASSQQDSPNEQYF. CDR3 sequence (DNA): TGCGCCAGCAGCCAACAGGACAGTCCAAACGAGCAGTACTTC.

The chain carries TRBV15 and TRBJ2-1; 8 bases line up with TRBD2. Germline CDR1 LNHNV, CDR2 YYDKDF (reference sequence). The J segment lost 6 bases and the V segment lost 3 bases, leaving 10 bases of the junction unmatched. The CDR3 covers 16 residues. CDR3 DNA: TGTGCCACCAGCAGCCCCCCGGGACTAGGTGTCAATGAGCAGTTCTTC. As protein: CATSSPPGLGVNEQFF.

The rearrangement uses TRBV5-1 and TRBJ2-3, with 13 bases identical to TRBD2. Germline CDR1 SGHRS, CDR2 YFSETQ. The CDR3 sequence is 15 residues long. V was clipped by 5 bases and J by 4 bases; unmatched bases: 4. The CDR3 sequence is CASRRLAGGADTQYF. The DNA for the CDR3 is TGCGCCAGCAGACGACTAGCGGGAGGAGCAGATACGCAGTATTTT.

The rearrangement joins TRBV30 to TRBJ1-2; D is uncertain. This CDR3 contains 13 residues. Germline CDR1 GTSNPN, CDR2 SVGIG (reference sequence). The V gene lost 2 bases and the J gene lost 4 bases, with 11 bases spanning the gap. The chain's CDR3 is CAWSSGLGYGYTF. CDR3 sequence (DNA): TGTGCCTGGAGTTCGGGGTTAGGCTATGGCTACACCTTC.

This clone has just a few counts. The rearrangement joins TRBV19 to TRBJ1-2, with TRBD1 as a possible D gene (5 bases). Germline V CDR1 and CDR2: LNHDA, SQIVND (reference sequence). V dropped 6 bases and J dropped 5 bases, with 19 bases sitting between them. CDR3 length: 15 residues. The CDR3 coding sequence is TGTGCCAGTAGGGTTGCGGGGACGGAACAATATGGCTACACCTTC. It translates to CASRVAGTEQYGYTF.

The chain employs TRBV11-2 and TRBJ1-5; D perhaps matches TRBD1 (5 bases). Between the trimmed V and J ends, which lost 1 base and 5 bases, there was a span of 9 bases. The germline V gene encodes CDR1 SGHAT and CDR2 FQNNGV. The CDR3 totals 14 residues. CDR3 amino acids: CASSLGWGDQPQHF. The CDR3 region has the DNA TGTGCCAGCAGCTTAGGGTGGGGGGATCAGCCCCAGCATTTT.